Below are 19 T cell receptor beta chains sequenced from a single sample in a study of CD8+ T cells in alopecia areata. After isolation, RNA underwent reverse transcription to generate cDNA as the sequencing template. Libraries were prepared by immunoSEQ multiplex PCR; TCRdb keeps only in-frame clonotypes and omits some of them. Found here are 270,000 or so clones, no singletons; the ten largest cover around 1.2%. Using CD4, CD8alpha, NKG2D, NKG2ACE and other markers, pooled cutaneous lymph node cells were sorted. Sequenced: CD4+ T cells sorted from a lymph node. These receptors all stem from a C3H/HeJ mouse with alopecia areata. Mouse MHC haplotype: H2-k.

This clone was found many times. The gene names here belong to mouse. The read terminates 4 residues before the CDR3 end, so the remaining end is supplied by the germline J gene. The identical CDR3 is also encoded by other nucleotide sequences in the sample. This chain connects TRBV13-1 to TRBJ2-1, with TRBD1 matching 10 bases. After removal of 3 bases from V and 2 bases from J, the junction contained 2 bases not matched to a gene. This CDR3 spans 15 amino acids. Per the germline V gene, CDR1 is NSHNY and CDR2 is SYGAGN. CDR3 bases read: TGTGCCAGCAGTGCCGGACAGGGGGACTATGCT. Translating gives CASSAGQGDYA. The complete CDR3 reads CASSAGQGDYAEQFF.

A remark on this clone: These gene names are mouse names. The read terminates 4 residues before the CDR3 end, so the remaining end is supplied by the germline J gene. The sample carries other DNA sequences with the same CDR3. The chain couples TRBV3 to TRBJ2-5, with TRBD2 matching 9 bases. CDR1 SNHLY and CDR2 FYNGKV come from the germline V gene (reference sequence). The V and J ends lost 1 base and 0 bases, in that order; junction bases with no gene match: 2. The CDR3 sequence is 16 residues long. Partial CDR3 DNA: TGTGCCAGCAGCTTAGGAACTGGGGGGAACCAAGAC. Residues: CASSLGTGGNQD. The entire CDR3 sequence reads CASSLGTGGNQDTQYF.

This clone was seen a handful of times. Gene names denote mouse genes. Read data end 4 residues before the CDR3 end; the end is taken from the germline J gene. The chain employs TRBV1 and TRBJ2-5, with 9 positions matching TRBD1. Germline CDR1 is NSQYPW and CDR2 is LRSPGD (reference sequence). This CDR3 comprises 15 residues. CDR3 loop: CTCSKPGQGEDTQYF. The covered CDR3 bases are TGCACCTGCAGTAAACCGGGACAGGGTGAGGAC.

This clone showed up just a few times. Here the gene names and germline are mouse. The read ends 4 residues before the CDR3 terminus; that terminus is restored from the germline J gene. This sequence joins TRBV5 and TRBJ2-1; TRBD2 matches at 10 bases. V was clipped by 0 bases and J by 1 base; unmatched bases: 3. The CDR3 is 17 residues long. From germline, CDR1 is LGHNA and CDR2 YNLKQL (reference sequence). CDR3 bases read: TGTGCCAGCAGCCAAGAGTGGGGACTGGGGAACTATGCT. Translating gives CASSQEWGLGNYA. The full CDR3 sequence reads CASSQEWGLGNYAEQFF.

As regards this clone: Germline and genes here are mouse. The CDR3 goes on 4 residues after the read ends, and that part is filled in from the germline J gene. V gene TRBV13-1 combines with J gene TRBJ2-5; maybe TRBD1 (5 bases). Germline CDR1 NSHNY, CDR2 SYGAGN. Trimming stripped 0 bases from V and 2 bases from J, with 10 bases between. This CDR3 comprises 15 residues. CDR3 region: CASSDGRGSQDTQYF. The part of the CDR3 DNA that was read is TGTGCCAGCAGTGATGGGAGGGGTAGCCAAGAC.

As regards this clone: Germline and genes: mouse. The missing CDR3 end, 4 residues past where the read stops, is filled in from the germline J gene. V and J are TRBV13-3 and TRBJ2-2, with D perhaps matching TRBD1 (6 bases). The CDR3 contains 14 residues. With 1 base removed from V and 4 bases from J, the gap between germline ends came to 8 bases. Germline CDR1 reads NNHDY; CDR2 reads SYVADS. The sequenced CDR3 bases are TGTGCCAGCAGTGATTACAGGGCCACCGGG. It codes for CASSDYRATG. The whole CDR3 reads CASSDYRATGQLYF.

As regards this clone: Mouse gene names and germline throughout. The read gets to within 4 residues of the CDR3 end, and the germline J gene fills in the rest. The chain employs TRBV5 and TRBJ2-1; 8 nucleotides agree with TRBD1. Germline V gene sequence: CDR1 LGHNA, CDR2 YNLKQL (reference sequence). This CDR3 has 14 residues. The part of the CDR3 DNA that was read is TGTGCCAGCAGCCTCCAGGGGGCGAGAGCT. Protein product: CASSLQGARA. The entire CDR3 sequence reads CASSLQGARAEQFF.

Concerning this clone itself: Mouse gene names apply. The covered CDR3 bases are TGTGCTAGCAGGGACAGGGGGCCTAATTCGCCC. Encoded protein: CASRDRGPNSP. The CDR3 as a whole reads CASRDRGPNSPLYF. The chain is built from TRBV17 and TRBJ1-6; 11 nucleotides line up with TRBD1. From the germline J gene comes the end of the CDR3, since the read stops 3 residues before it. TRBJ1-6 qualifies as an ORF whose function is uncertain. Germline lookup yields CDR1 MNHDT and CDR2 YYDKIL. V shed 6 bases, J shed 6 bases, and the junction held 1 base outside the gene matches. The CDR3 loop spans 14 amino acids.

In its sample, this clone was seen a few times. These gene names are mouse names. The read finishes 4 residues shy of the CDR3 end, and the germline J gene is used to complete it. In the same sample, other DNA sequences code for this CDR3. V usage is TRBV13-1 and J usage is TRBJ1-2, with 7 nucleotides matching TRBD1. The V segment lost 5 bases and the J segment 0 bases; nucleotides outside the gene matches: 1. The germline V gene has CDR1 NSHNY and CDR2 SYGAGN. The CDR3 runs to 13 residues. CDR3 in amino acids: CASRQGTNSDYTF. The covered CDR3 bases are TGTGCCAGCAGACAGGGGACAAACTCC.

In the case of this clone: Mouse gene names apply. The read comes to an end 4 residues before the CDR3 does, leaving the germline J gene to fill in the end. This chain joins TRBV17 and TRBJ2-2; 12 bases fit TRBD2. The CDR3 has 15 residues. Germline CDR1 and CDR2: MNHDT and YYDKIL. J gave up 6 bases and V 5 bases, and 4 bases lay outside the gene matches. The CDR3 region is CASSQTGGAPGQLYF. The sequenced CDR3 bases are TGTGCTAGCAGTCAGACTGGGGGGGCGCCCGGG.

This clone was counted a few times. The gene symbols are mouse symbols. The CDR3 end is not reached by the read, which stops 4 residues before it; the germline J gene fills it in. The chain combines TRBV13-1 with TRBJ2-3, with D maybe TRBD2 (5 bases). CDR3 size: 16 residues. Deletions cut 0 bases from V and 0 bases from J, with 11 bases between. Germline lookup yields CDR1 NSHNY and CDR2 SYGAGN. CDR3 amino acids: CASSDVGSSSAETLYF. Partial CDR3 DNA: TGTGCCAGCAGTGATGTGGGGAGCTCTAGTGCAGAA.

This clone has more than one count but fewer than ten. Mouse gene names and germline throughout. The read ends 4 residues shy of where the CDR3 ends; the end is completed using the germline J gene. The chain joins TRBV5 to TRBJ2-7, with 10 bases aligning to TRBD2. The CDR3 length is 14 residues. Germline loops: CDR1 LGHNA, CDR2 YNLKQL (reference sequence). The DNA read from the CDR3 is TGTGCCAGCAGCCTCGGGACTGGGGAGTAT. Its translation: CASSLGTGEY. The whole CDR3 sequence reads CASSLGTGEYEQYF.

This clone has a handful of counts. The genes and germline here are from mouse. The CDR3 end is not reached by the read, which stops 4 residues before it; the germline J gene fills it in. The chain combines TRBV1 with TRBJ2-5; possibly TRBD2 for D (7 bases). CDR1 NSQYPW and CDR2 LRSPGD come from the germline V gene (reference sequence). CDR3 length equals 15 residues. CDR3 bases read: TGCACCTGCAGTGCAGATGTGGGGGGCGCGGAC. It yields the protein CTCSADVGGAD. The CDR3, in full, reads CTCSADVGGADTQYF.

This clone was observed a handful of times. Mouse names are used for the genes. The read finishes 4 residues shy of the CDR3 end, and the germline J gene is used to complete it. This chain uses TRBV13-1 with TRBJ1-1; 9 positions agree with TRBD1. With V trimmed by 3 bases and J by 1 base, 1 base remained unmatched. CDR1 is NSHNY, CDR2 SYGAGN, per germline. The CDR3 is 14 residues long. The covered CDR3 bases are TGTGCCAGCAGTGCGACAGGGGGAAACACA. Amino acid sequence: CASSATGGNT. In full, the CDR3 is CASSATGGNTEVFF.

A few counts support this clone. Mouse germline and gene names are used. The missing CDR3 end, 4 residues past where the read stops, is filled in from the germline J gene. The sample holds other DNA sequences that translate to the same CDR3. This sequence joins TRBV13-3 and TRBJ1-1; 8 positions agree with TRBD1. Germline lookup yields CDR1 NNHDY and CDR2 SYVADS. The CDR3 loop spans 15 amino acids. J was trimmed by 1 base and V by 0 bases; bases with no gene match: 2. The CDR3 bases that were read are TGTGCCAGCAGTGATGCAGGGACAGGGAACACA. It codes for CASSDAGTGNT. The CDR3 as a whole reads CASSDAGTGNTEVFF.

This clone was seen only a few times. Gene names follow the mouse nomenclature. The CDR3 loop reads CASSQTGLAETLYF. CDR3 DNA, as far as it was read: TGTGCCAGCAGCCAGACCGGACTGGCAGAA. The chain is built from TRBV5 and TRBJ2-3; weak D call: TRBD2 (6 bases). The CDR3 goes on 4 residues after the read ends, and that part is filled in from the germline J gene. V was trimmed by 3 bases and J by 3 bases, leaving 10 bases between them. The CDR3 covers 14 residues. Germline-derived CDR1 and CDR2 are LGHNA and YNLKQL (reference sequence).

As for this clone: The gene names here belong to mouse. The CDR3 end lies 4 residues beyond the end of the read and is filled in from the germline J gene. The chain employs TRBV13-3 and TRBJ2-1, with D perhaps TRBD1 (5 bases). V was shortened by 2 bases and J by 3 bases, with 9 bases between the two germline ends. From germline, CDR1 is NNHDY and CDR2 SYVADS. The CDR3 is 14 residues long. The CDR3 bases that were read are TGTGCCAGCAGTGAACAGGCGTCCTATGCT. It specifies CASSEQASYA. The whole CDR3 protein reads CASSEQASYAEQFF.

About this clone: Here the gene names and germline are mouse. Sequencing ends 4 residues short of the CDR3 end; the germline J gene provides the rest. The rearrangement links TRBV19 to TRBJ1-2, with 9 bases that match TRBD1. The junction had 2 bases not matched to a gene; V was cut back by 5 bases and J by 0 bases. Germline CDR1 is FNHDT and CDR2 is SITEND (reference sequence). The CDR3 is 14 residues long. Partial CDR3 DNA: TGTGCCAGCAGAAGGGACAGGGCAAACTCC. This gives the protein CASRRDRANS. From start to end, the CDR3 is CASRRDRANSDYTF.

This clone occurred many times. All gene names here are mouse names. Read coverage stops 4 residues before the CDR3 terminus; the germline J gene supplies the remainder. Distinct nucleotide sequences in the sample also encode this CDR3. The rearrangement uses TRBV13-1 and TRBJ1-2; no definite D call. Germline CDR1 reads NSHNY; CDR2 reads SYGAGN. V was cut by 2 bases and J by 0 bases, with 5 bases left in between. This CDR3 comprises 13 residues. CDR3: CASSDNSNSDYTF. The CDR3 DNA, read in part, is TGTGCCAGCAGTGACAATTCAAACTCC.